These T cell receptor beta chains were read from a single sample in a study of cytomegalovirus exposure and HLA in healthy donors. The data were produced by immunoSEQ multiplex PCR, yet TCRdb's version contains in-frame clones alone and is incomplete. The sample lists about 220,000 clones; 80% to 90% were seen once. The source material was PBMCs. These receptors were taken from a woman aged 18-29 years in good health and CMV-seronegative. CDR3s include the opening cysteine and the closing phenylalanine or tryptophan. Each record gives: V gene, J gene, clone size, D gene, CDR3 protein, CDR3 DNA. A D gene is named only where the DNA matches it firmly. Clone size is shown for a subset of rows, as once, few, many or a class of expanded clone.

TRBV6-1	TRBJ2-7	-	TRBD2	CASSVAGGLSYEQYF	TGTGCCAGCAGTGTAGCGGGAGGTCTCTCCTACGAGCAGTACTTC
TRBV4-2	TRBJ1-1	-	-	CASSQDGNTEAFF	TGTGCCAGCAGCCAAGACGGGAACACTGAAGCTTTCTTT
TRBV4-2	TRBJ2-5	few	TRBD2	CASSQDGTSGRAETQYF	TGTGCCAGCAGCCAAGATGGGACTAGCGGGAGGGCAGAGACCCAGTACTTC
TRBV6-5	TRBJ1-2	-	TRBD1	CASRTGARIYTF	TGTGCCAGCAGGACAGGGGCAAGGATATACACCTTC
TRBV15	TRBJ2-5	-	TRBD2	CATSRVRTSGLETQYF	TGTGCCACCAGCAGAGTTCGGACTAGCGGGTTAGAGACCCAGTACTTC
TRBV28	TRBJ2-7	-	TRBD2	CASSLSQGLRHSYEQYF	TGTGCCAGCAGTTTGTCCCAGGGACTACGCCACTCCTACGAGCAGTACTTC
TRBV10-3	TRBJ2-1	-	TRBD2	CASRPPDRGGSGRAAQFF	TGTGCCAGCCGTCCCCCGGACAGGGGTGGTAGCGGGAGGGCCGCCCAATTCTTC
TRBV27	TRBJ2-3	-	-	CASSFGGDDVADTQYF	TGTGCCAGCAGTTTCGGTGGAGATGATGTCGCAGATACGCAGTATTTT
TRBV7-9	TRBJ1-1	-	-	CASSSRTDTNTEAFF	TGTGCCAGCAGCTCGAGAACCGATACGAACACTGAAGCTTTCTTT
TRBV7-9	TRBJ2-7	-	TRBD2	CASSLGTSGKDEQYF	TGTGCCAGCAGCTTAGGGACTAGCGGGAAGGACGAGCAGTACTTC
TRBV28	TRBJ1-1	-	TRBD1	CASSSPYPGYEGAGTEAFF	TGTGCCAGCAGTTCGCCGTACCCTGGCTACGAGGGGGCGGGGACTGAAGCTTTCTTT
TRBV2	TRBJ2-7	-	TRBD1	CASSQDLGQGGYEQYF	TGTGCCAGCAGTCAAGACCTCGGACAGGGAGGCTACGAGCAGTACTTC
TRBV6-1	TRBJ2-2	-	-	CASSEAGHIILTGELFF	TGTGCCAGCAGTGAAGCCGGACACATCATATTAACCGGGGAGCTGTTTTTT
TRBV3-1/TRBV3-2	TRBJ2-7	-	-	CAGGAEQYF	TGTGCCGGCGGAGCGGAGCAGTACTTC
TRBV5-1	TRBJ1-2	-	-	CASSLIREDGYTF	TGCGCCAGCAGCTTAATCAGGGAGGATGGCTACACCTTC
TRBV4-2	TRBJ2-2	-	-	CATTSTENTGELFF	TGTGCCACCACTTCGACAGAGAACACCGGGGAGCTGTTTTTT
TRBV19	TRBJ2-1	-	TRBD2	CASSLAGGINEQFF	TGTGCCAGTAGTCTGGCGGGAGGAATAAATGAGCAGTTCTTC
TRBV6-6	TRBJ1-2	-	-	CASYNALRQFSYGYTF	TGTGCCAGCTACAATGCCCTTCGACAGTTCAGCTATGGCTACACCTTC
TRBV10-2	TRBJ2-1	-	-	CASINGNDNEQFF	TGCGCCAGCATCAACGGGAACGACAATGAGCAGTTCTTC
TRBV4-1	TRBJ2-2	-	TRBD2	CASSLRLAGGQVTGELFF	TGCGCCAGCAGCCTCAGACTAGCGGGAGGGCAGGTCACCGGGGAGCTGTTTTTT
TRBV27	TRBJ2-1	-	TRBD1	CASSRQGNEQFF	TGTGCCAGCAGTAGACAGGGCAATGAGCAGTTCTTC
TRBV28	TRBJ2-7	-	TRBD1	CASSIPDRPSYEQYF	TGTGCCAGCAGCATTCCGGACAGGCCCTCCTACGAGCAGTACTTC
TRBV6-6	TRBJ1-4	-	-	CASSYSELNPIGFF	TGTGCCAGCAGTTACTCGGAGCTTAACCCCATAGGGTTTTTT
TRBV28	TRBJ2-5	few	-	CASSFSPDQETQYF	TGTGCCAGCAGTTTTTCGCCAGACCAAGAGACCCAGTACTTC
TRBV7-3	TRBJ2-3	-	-	CASSLMARGTGTDTQYF	TGTGCCAGCAGCTTAATGGCCAGGGGTACAGGCACAGATACGCAGTATTTT
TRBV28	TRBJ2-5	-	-	CASSLVQGQGKETQYF	TGTGCCAGCAGTTTGGTTCAGGGACAAGGGAAAGAGACCCAGTACTTC